This entry is about one T cell receptor beta chain. Its specificity is unknown. This sample is part of a study of OX40 agonist ivuxolimab in advanced cancers. For the study at large: Partial responses were recorded for three patients, including one with hepatocellular carcinoma and two with cutaneous melanoma.

General study results and limits: The 0.1-3.0 mg/kg partial responders had among the lowest clonal expansion.

Measured with immunoSEQ multiplex PCR; TCRdb has only the in-frame clones, and not every one. The data hold 72,000 or so clones, with under 85% observed a single time. This CDR3 spans 15 amino acids. Germline CDR1 MNHEY, CDR2 SVGAGI. Trimming removed 0 bases at V and 5 bases at J, with 13 bases between. The rearrangement uses TRBV6-5 and TRBJ1-2; D is unresolved. The material sequenced was CD4+ or CD8+ T cells sorted from blood, taken in a trial of the OX40 agonist ivuxolimab. The origin of this receptor is an adult with an advanced solid tumor such as melanoma, head and neck, liver or kidney cancer. Written as DNA, the CDR3 is TGTGCCAGCAGTTACTCGAGGTTCTGGAGATATGGCTACACCTTC. Its translation: CASSYSRFWRYGYTF.